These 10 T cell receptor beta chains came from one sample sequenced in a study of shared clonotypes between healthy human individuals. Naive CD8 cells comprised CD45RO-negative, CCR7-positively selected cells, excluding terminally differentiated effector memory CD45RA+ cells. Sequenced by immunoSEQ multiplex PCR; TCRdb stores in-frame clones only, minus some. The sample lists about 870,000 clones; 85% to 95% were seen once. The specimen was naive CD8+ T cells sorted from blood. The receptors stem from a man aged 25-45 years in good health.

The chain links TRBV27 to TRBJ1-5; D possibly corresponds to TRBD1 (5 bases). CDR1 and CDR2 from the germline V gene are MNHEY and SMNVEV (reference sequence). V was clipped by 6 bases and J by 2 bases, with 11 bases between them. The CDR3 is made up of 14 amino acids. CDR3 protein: CASRGGVGNQPQHF. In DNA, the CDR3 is TGTGCCAGCAGGGGAGGGGTTGGCAATCAGCCCCAGCATTTT.

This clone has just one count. CDR3 amino acids: CASSLVQPAYNEQFF. CDR3 nucleotide sequence: TGCGCCAGCAGCTTGGTCCAGCCTGCCTACAATGAGCAGTTCTTC. The chain couples TRBV5-1 to TRBJ2-1; D call uncertain. The CDR3 has 15 residues. CDR1 SGHRS and CDR2 YFSETQ come from the germline V gene. Trimming left V 0 bases short and J 2 bases short, with 9 bases between.

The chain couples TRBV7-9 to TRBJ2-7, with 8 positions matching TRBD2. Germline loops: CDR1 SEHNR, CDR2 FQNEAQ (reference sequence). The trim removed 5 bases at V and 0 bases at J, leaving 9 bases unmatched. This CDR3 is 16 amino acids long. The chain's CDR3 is CASSPSTGRVSYEQYF. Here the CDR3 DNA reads TGTGCCAGCAGCCCATCCACCGGGAGGGTCTCCTACGAGCAGTACTTC.

The CDR3 protein is CASSSGTGYYEQYF. As DNA, the CDR3 is TGTGCCAGCAGCTCCGGGACAGGGTACTACGAGCAGTACTTC. V gene TRBV7-8 combines with J gene TRBJ2-7, with TRBD1 matching 9 bases. The CDR3 contains 14 residues. Per the germline V gene, CDR1 is SGHVS and CDR2 is FQNEAQ. V gave up 4 bases and J gave up 3 bases; unmatched junction bases: 4. The full variable domain, rest sourced from reference TRBV7-8 and TRBJ2-7, is GAGVSQSPRYKVAKRGQDVALRCDPISGHVSLFWYQQALGQGPEFLTYFQNEAQLDKSGLPSDRFFAERPEGSVSTLKIQRTQQEDSAVYLCASSSGTGYYEQYFGPGTRLTVT.

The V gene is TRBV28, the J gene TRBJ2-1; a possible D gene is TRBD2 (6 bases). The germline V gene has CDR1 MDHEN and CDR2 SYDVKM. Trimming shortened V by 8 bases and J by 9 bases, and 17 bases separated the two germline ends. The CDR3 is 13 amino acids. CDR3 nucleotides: TGTGCCAGCGCTGGGGGGAGGTCCCTTGAGCAGTTCTTC. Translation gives CASAGGRSLEQFF.

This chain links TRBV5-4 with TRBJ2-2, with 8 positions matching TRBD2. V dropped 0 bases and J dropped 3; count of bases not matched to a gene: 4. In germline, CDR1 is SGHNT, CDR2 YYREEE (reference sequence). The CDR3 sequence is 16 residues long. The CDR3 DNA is TGTGCCAGCAGCTTGGAAGCGGGAGCGCACACCGGGGAGCTGTTTTTT. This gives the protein CASSLEAGAHTGELFF. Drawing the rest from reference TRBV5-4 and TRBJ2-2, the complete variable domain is ETGVTQSPTHLIKTRGQQVTLRCSSQSGHNTVSWYQQALGQGPQFIFQYYREEENGRGNFPPRFSGLQFPNYSSELNVNALELDDSALYLCASSLEAGAHTGELFFGEGSRLTVL.

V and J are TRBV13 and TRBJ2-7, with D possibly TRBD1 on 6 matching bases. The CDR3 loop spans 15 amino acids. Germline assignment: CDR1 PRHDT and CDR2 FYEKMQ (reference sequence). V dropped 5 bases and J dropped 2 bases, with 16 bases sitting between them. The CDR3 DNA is TGTGCCAGCAGCACCTGGGGGCAGGACGCCTACGAGCAGTACTTC. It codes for CASSTWGQDAYEQYF.

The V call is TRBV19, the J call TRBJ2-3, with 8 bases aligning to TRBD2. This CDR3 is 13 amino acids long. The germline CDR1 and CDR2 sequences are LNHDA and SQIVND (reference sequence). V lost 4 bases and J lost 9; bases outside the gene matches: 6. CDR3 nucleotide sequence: TGTGCCAGTAGTACGGGAGGGGCCGGGACGCAGTATTTT. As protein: CASSTGGAGTQYF.

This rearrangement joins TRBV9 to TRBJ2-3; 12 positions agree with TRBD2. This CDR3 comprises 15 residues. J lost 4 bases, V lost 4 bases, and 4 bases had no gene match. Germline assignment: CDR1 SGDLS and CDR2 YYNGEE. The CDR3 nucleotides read TGTGCCAGCAGCTTTCTAGCGGGAGGGGCAGATACGCAGTATTTT. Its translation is CASSFLAGGADTQYF.

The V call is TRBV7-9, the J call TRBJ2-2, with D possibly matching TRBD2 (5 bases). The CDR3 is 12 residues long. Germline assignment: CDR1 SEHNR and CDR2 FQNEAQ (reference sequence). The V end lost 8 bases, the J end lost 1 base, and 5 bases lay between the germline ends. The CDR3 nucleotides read TGTGCCAGCGCGGGGAACACCGGGGAGCTGTTTTTT. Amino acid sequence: CASAGNTGELFF.